These 22 T cell receptor beta chains came from one sample sequenced in a study of blood T cell repertoires in COVID-19. Method: immunoSEQ multiplex PCR; TCRdb's copy keeps in-frame clones and lacks some. The sample carries hundreds of thousands of clones, roughly 84% recorded once. The sequencing sample was made of peripheral blood. These receptors all come from a human donor in a cohort sampled during active COVID-19.

In its sample, this clone was seen once. The chain links TRBV4-2 to TRBJ1-1, with 11 bases lining up with TRBD1. Germline V gene data show CDR1 as LGHNA and CDR2 as YNFKEQ. V was pared by 2 bases and J by 4 bases, with 9 bases of the junction left unmatched. The CDR3 contains 17 residues. The CDR3 loop is CASSQTRDRGSRTEAFF. The DNA of the CDR3 is TGTGCCAGCAGCCAAACCCGGGACAGGGGGTCCCGCACTGAAGCTTTCTTT.

The chain has TRBV7-2 and TRBJ2-3, with no clear D. The CDR3 consists of 14 residues. Trimming pared 0 bases from V and 2 bases from J, leaving 6 bases between. Per germline, CDR1 SGHTA and CDR2 FQGNSA. Here the CDR3 DNA reads TGTGCCAGCAGCTTAGCCCACTCCACAGATACGCAGTATTTT. It translates to CASSLAHSTDTQYF.

The chain uses TRBV4-1 and TRBJ2-7; TRBD2 agrees at 9 bases. Per the germline V gene, CDR1 is MGHRA and CDR2 is YSYEKL. The V gene end was trimmed by 4 bases and the J gene end by 4 bases; junction bases not matched to a gene: 8. The CDR3 length is 15 residues. The CDR3 spells CASSPGRGGQYEQYF. CDR3 sequence (DNA): TGCGCCAGCAGCCCTGGGCGGGGGGGCCAGTACGAGCAGTACTTC.

The V and J genes are TRBV6-2 or TRBV6-3 and TRBJ2-7; the match to TRBD1 covers 7 bases. The CDR3 runs to 17 residues. With V trimmed by 2 bases and J by 2 bases, 12 bases remained unmatched. Germline V gives CDR1 MNHEY, CDR2 SVGEGT. Here the CDR3 DNA reads TGTGCCAGCAGTTACCCATCCGGGACAGAGACAACCTACGAGCAGTACTTC. The encoded protein is CASSYPSGTETTYEQYF.

Turning to this clone: A junction end diverges from the germline sequence, so it may reflect a read error. The genes are TRBV28 and TRBJ1-1, with D uncertain. Germline loops: CDR1 MDHEN, CDR2 SYDVKM. The CDR3 is 13 amino acids. As DNA, the CDR3 is TGTGCCAGCAGTGTCATGGGCGGGCCTCCTGATCTCTTT. Amino acid sequence: CASSVMGGPPDLF.

The J gene is TRBJ1-1, the V gene TRBV11-2; D possibly corresponds to TRBD1 (5 bases). The germline gives CDR1 SGHAT, CDR2 FQNNGV. This CDR3 region has 14 residues. The V end was cut by 2 bases, the J end by 1 base, with 8 bases between. The CDR3: CASSLSTGNTEAFF. CDR3 in DNA: TGTGCCAGCAGCTTAAGTACAGGGAACACTGAAGCTTTCTTT.

V is TRBV12-5 and J is TRBJ2-2; 9 bases are shared with TRBD2. After removal of 0 bases from V and 4 bases from J, the junction contained 0 bases not matched to a gene. The CDR3 runs to 15 residues. From germline, CDR1 is LGHNT and CDR2 FRNRAP. CDR3 nucleotides: TGTGCTAGTGGTTTGGTACTAGCGGGCACCGGGGAGCTGTTTTTT. Translating it yields CASGLVLAGTGELFF. The variable domain in full, with the rest retrieved from reference TRBV12-5 and TRBJ2-2, is DARVTQTPRHKVTEMGQEVTMRCQPILGHNTVFWYRQTMMQGLELLAYFRNRAPLDDSGMPKDRFSAEMPDATLATLKIQPSEPRDSAVYFCASGLVLAGTGELFFGEGSRLTVL.

The chain is built from TRBV27 and TRBJ2-7, with 7 bases aligning to TRBD1. CDR3 size: 15 residues. Trimming cost V 6 bases and J 0 bases; bases outside gene matches: 8. The germline V gene has CDR1 MNHEY and CDR2 SMNVEV (reference sequence). CDR3 sequence reads: CASRDRVYSSYEQYF. CDR3 nucleotide sequence: TGTGCCAGCAGAGACAGGGTTTATTCCTCCTACGAGCAGTACTTC.

V is TRBV18 and J is TRBJ1-4; 7 bases are a match to TRBD1. This CDR3 is 15 amino acids long. The V segment lost 1 base and the J segment 8 bases; nucleotides outside the gene matches: 7. In germline, CDR1 is KGHSH, CDR2 LQKENI. CDR3 nucleotide sequence: TGTGCCAGCTCACCACAAACAGGGGTGGGCGAAAAACTGTTTTTT. Translating it yields CASSPQTGVGEKLFF.

The chain links TRBV5-4 to TRBJ1-1, with 9 bases identical to TRBD1. The CDR3 sequence is 14 residues long. J lost 5 bases, V lost 4 bases, and 6 bases had no gene match. Germline CDR1 SGHNT, CDR2 YYREEE (reference sequence). The CDR3, as DNA: TGTGCCAGCAGCATACAGGGGGCAAAAACTGAAGCTTTCTTT. This sequence encodes CASSIQGAKTEAFF.

V usage is TRBV5-8 and J usage is TRBJ1-1, with TRBD1 matching 8 bases. Per the germline V gene, CDR1 is SGHTS and CDR2 is YDEGEE. This CDR3 comprises 12 residues. V gave up 1 base and J gave up 11 bases; unmatched junction bases: 4. The CDR3 sequence is CASSLQGATAFF. DNA of the CDR3: TGTGCCAGCAGCTTGCAGGGGGCGACGGCTTTCTTT.

The chain joins TRBV5-4 to TRBJ2-3; D is perhaps TRBD2 (5 bases). The CDR3 is 16 amino acids. The ends were cut back, 3 bases at V and 2 bases at J, with 16 bases in the middle. Germline CDR1 reads SGHNT; CDR2 reads YYREEE (reference sequence). CDR3: CASSSPAGGITDTQYF. The CDR3 nucleotides read TGTGCCAGCAGCTCGCCTGCGGGCGGCATCACAGATACGCAGTATTTT.

This clone was recorded at least ten times. V and J are TRBV2 and TRBJ1-2, with 7 bases matching TRBD1. CDR1 is SNHLY and CDR2 is FYNNEI in the germline V gene. The CDR3 is 16 amino acids. V shed 7 bases, J shed 5 bases, and the junction held 16 bases outside the gene matches. The chain's CDR3 is CASMIRPTGLGYGYTF. Here the CDR3 DNA reads TGTGCCAGCATGATTCGGCCGACAGGGCTCGGGTATGGCTACACCTTC. Drawing the rest from reference TRBV2 and TRBJ1-2, the complete variable domain is EPEVTQTPSHQVTQMGQEVILRCVPISNHLYFYWYRQILGQKVEFLVSFYNNEISEKSEIFDDQFSVERPDGSNFTLKIRSTKLEDSAMYFCASMIRPTGLGYGYTFGSGTRLTVV.

The chain recombines TRBV2 with TRBJ2-1; TRBD2 aligns across 7 bases. The CDR3 extends over 13 amino acids. Germline-derived CDR1 and CDR2 are SNHLY and FYNNEI. V was clipped by 2 bases and J by 10 bases; unmatched bases: 5. The DNA of the CDR3 is TGTGCCAGCAGTGAAATCCTAGCGGAGGAGCAGTTCTTC. This sequence encodes CASSEILAEEQFF.

This chain links TRBV6-2 or TRBV6-3 with TRBJ2-1; perhaps TRBD2 as D (6 bases). The CDR3 consists of 18 residues. V was pared by 5 bases and J by 8 bases, with 28 bases between. Germline CDR1 MNHEY, CDR2 SVGEGT. The CDR3 loop reads CASSRPGAAASWGDEQFF. CDR3 DNA sequence: TGTGCCAGCAGTCGCCCCGGGGCGGCCGCATCCTGGGGGGATGAGCAGTTCTTC.

This chain links TRBV2 with TRBJ1-1; no definite D call. The CDR3 sequence is 13 residues long. Trimming stripped 5 bases from V and 4 bases from J, with 11 bases between. The germline V gene has CDR1 SNHLY and CDR2 FYNNEI. The CDR3 nucleotides read TGTGCCAGCAGTCCCAGCCACAGCACTGAAGCTTTCTTT. Amino acid sequence: CASSPSHSTEAFF.

CDR3 sequence reads: CASRSRGTDTQYF. The CDR3 nucleotides are TGTGCCAGCAGGAGTCGAGGCACAGATACGCAGTATTTT. The chain has TRBV12-3 or TRBV12-4 and TRBJ2-3; D is unresolved. The ends were cut back, 6 bases at V and 1 base at J, with 8 bases in the middle. This CDR3 region has 13 residues.

The CDR3 DNA reads as TGTGCCAGCATTACAGGGTCAGCTGGGGCCAACGTCCTGACTTTC. It translates to CASITGSAGANVLTF. The V call is TRBV6-5, the J call TRBJ2-6; perhaps TRBD1 as D (6 bases). Germline CDR1 and CDR2: MNHEY and SVGAGI. This CDR3 has 15 residues. Trimming removed 7 bases at V and 2 bases at J, with 12 bases between.

The rearrangement uses TRBV27 and TRBJ2-2; TRBD1 might be the D (6 bases). Trimming took off 0 bases at V and 6 bases at J, with 17 bases between the two ends. The CDR3 runs 17 residues. CDR1 is MNHEY and CDR2 is SMNVEV in the germline V gene (reference sequence). The CDR3 loop reads CASSLSILTTGSGELFF. CDR3 nucleotides: TGTGCCAGCAGTTTATCCATACTAACTACAGGGTCCGGGGAGCTGTTTTTT.

V usage is TRBV5-4 and J usage is TRBJ2-7; a weak D match, TRBD1 (6 bases). Looked up from germline, CDR1 is SGHNT and CDR2 is YYREEE (reference sequence). V dropped 4 bases and J dropped 2 bases, with 16 bases sitting between them. The CDR3 has 15 amino acids. The CDR3 is CASSQRGTNTYEQYF. CDR3 bases: TGTGCCAGCAGCCAGAGGGGGACAAACACCTACGAGCAGTACTTC.

The rearrangement uses TRBV4-1 and TRBJ2-5, with 11 positions matching TRBD2. The CDR3 spans 19 residues. V lost 1 base, J lost 7 bases, and 17 bases stayed unmatched. Germline V gene sequence: CDR1 MGHRA, CDR2 YSYEKL. The DNA for the CDR3 is TGCGCCAGCAGCCAAGTAGCGGGGGGGAACCTCCAAGAGACTGGGACCCAGTACTTC. The encoded protein is CASSQVAGGNLQETGTQYF.

On this clone itself: Other DNA sequences within the sample encode an identical CDR3. This rearrangement joins TRBV2 to TRBJ2-7, with TRBD2 matching over 7 bases. The CDR3 runs 14 residues. The germline gives CDR1 SNHLY, CDR2 FYNNEI. V was pared by 1 base and J by 3 bases, with 3 bases of the junction left unmatched. The CDR3, as DNA: TGTGCCAGCAGTGAAGGGCGGGGGAACTACGAGCAGTACTTC. It yields the protein CASSEGRGNYEQYF.